Listed below are T cell receptor beta chains from one sample, sequenced in a study of technical replicates of blood from several donors. Repertoires were generated with immunoSEQ multiplex PCR, while TCRdb's copy carries only in-frame clones and drops some. The table shows about 66,000 clones, with over 75% occurring only once. The sequenced material came from PBMCs. The receptors derive from a human donor in good health. Some clones in this sample may be carry-over from other donors' samples. Both conserved end residues are part of each CDR3. Each record gives: V gene, J gene, D gene, CDR3 DNA, CDR3 protein. D genes are given only for firm matches.

>TRBV27|TRBJ1-6|TRBD1
TGTGCCAGCAGTTGGCTGACAGGGGATTTTGGCTCCTATAATTCACCCCTCCACTTT
CASSWLTGDFGSYNSPLHF
>TRBV10-3|TRBJ2-5|.
TGTGCCATCAGTGCAATTCAAGAGACCCAGTACTTC
CAISAIQETQYF
>TRBV15|TRBJ1-5|.
TGTGCCACCAGCACCAACGACAGGCGCCGCCAGCCCCAGCATTTT
CATSTNDRRRQPQHF
>TRBV9|TRBJ2-7|.
TGTGCCAGCAGCTTGAGCGGAGGGGTCGGTATCGAGCAGTACTTC
CASSLSGGVGIEQYF
>TRBV9|TRBJ2-5|.
TGTGCCAGCAGCGTTCTCGGCAGTCCCACCCCGGCGGCCCAGTACTTC
CASSVLGSPTPAAQYF
>TRBV27|TRBJ1-2|.
TGTGCCAGCAGTGTAACCCGCGGGGGGGGGTCGACCTATGGCTACACCTTC
CASSVTRGGGSTYGYTF
>TRBV4-2|TRBJ2-5|TRBD1
TGTGCCAGCAGCCAGCATAAGGACAGGGCAGGGGAGACCCAGTACTTC
CASSQHKDRAGETQYF
>TRBV4-1|TRBJ2-5|TRBD2
TGCGCCAGCAGCCAGCAAGCGGGGGGGCCCGGAACCCAGTACTTC
CASSQQAGGPGTQYF
>TRBV21-1|TRBJ2-7|.
TGTGCCAGCAGCATATTACCTATTAGCGGGAGAATCTCCTACGAGCAGTACTTC
CASSILPISGRISYEQYF
>TRBV5-1|TRBJ2-7|TRBD2
TGCGCCAGCAGCCTCCTGACTAGCGGGAGAGAGCACGAGCAGTACTTC
CASSLLTSGREHEQYF
>TRBV30|TRBJ2-7|.
TGTGCCTGGAGTGAAGCCTTCTACGAGCAGTACTTC
CAWSEAFYEQYF
>TRBV6-5|TRBJ2-7|TRBD1
TGTGCCAGCAGTTACTCACGGGACAGAAGATACTACGAGCAGTACTTC
CASSYSRDRRYYEQYF
>TRBV20-1|TRBJ2-1|.
TGCAGTGCTATCAAGGGGTTTGAGCAGTTCTTC
CSAIKGFEQFF
>TRBV6-6|TRBJ2-7|.
TGTGCCAGCAGACTCGGGGGGACAGGCTCCTACGAGCAGTACTTC
CASRLGGTGSYEQYF
>TRBV19|TRBJ2-7|.
TGTGCCAGCCGGGACGACGGGGGAAGGAGCTCCTACGAGCAGTACTTC
CASRDDGGRSSYEQYF